A selection of T cell receptor beta chains follows, all from one sample in a study of blood T cell repertoires in COVID-19. Repertoires were generated with immunoSEQ multiplex PCR, while TCRdb's copy carries only in-frame clones and drops some. The sample yields 40,000 to 60,000 clones, about 88% seen once. The sample was peripheral blood. All receptors derive from a man aged 40-49 years with active COVID-19. CDR3s include the opening cysteine and the closing phenylalanine or tryptophan. The order of the fields is J gene, D gene, V gene, clone size, CDR3 length, CDR3 DNA, CDR3 protein. A D gene is named only where the DNA matches it firmly. Size tells how often a clone was seen (once, few, many) or the class of an expanded clone, and some rows leave it out.

>TRBJ2-3|NA|TRBV7-9|NA|15
TGTGCCAGCAGCTTAGTGGCGGTGGGCACAGATACGCAGTATTTT
CASSLVAVGTDTQYF
>TRBJ1-6|TRBD1|TRBV27|NA|14
TGTGCCAGCAGTCCAGGGACAGAGGGTTCACCCCTCCACTTT
CASSPGTEGSPLHF
>TRBJ2-7|NA|TRBV28|NA|15
TGTGCCAGTGGGGGCGGGAGCTCAGTATCCTACGAGCAGTACTTC
CASGGGSSVSYEQYF
>TRBJ2-3|TRBD2|TRBV28|NA|16
TGTGCCAGCCGACCGCCTAGCGGGAGGGCCGAAGATACGCAGTATTTT
CASRPPSGRAEDTQYF
>TRBJ2-5|NA|TRBV7-2|NA|15
TGTGCCAGCAGCTTAAACCTAGCTGGAGTAAAGACCCAGTACTTC
CASSLNLAGVKTQYF
>TRBJ2-1|NA|TRBV5-4|NA|13
TGTGCCAGCAGCTTAGTGGAGGGCAATGAGCAGTTCTTC
CASSLVEGNEQFF
>TRBJ1-6|TRBD1|TRBV7-8|NA|16
TGTGCCAGCAGCTTAGTGACAGGGGAGAATAATTCACCCCTCCACTTT
CASSLVTGENNSPLHF
>TRBJ1-1|NA|TRBV3-1/TRBV3-2|NA|12
TGTGCCAGCAGCCAAGATTGGGAGGGAGCTTTCTTT
CASSQDWEGAFF
>TRBJ1-5|TRBD1|TRBV19|NA|13
TGTGCCAGTAGGAGGACAGGGGAACAGCCCCAGCATTTT
CASRRTGEQPQHF
>TRBJ2-1|TRBD2|TRBV4-1|NA|14
TGCGCCAGCAGCCAAGTGGCGGGAGGGGCTGAGCAGTTCTTC
CASSQVAGGAEQFF
>TRBJ1-1|TRBD1|TRBV14|NA|13
TGTGCCACCAGGCTTGCGGGGGGGACAGAAACTTTCTTT
CATRLAGGTETFF
>TRBJ2-3|TRBD1|TRBV6-5|NA|15
TGTGCCATAGTCTTCACGGGACAGAGGCTAGATACGCAGTATTTT
CAIVFTGQRLDTQYF
>TRBJ1-5|NA|TRBV7-2|NA|15
TGTGCCAGCAGCTTTGGGCGTTATAGCAATCAGCCCCAGCATTTT
CASSFGRYSNQPQHF
>TRBJ2-5|TRBD1|TRBV7-9|NA|16
TGTGCCAGCAGCTTCCTCGGGACAGGGGGGGAAGAGACCCAGTACTTC
CASSFLGTGGEETQYF
>TRBJ2-2|NA|TRBV30|NA|13
TGTGCCTGGAGCAGGGGGGTGGCCGGGGAGCTGTTTTTT
CAWSRGVAGELFF
>TRBJ1-1|NA|TRBV28|NA|12
TGTGCCAGCAGTTTTAACGGCAGGGAAGCTTTCTTT
CASSFNGREAFF
>TRBJ2-7|NA|TRBV27|NA|15
TGTGCCAGCAGTTTAGGGGCAGACCCTTCCTACGAGCAGTACTTC
CASSLGADPSYEQYF
>TRBJ1-3|NA|TRBV3-1/TRBV3-2|NA|14
TGTGCCAGCAGCCCGTCCTCCGCGGGAAACACCATATATTTT
CASSPSSAGNTIYF
>TRBJ1-1|NA|TRBV5-4|NA|14
TGTGCCAGCAGCTTCGGAGGGGCGGAAACTGAAGCTTTCTTT
CASSFGGAETEAFF
>TRBJ2-2|TRBD1|TRBV18|few|21
TGTGCCAGCTCACCACCAGGAGGAATCCGGGACAGGGCTTTTTACACCGGGGAGCTGTTTTTT
CASSPPGGIRDRAFYTGELFF
>TRBJ2-7|NA|TRBV19|NA|15
TGTGCCAGTAGTGCCGAGGGTTTGGGTACGTACGAGCAGTACTTC
CASSAEGLGTYEQYF
>TRBJ1-2|NA|TRBV6-5|NA|14
TGTGCCAGCAGTTACTACGGGGGTAGGAATGGCTACACCTTC
CASSYYGGRNGYTF
>TRBJ1-2|TRBD1|TRBV6-5|NA|15
TGTGCCACCAACAGAGGGACAGGGGGCTCTGTTGGCTACACCTTC
CATNRGTGGSVGYTF
>TRBJ2-7|NA|TRBV24-1|NA|14
TGTGCCACCAGTGAACCACAATTCCCCTACGAGCAGTACTTC
CATSEPQFPYEQYF
>TRBJ2-1|TRBD1|TRBV28|NA|17
TGTGCCAGCAGTAGACAGGGACCCCTCAGCTCCTACAATGAGCAGTTCTTC
CASSRQGPLSSYNEQFF
>TRBJ2-2|TRBD2|TRBV5-1|few|17
TGCGCCAGCAGCTTGGGAGCTAGCGGGAGATTCACCGGGGAGCTGTTTTTT
CASSLGASGRFTGELFF
>TRBJ1-2|TRBD1|TRBV30|few|15
TGTGCCTGGAGTCTGTGGGACAGGGGGCCTGGTGGCTACACCTTC
CAWSLWDRGPGGYTF
>TRBJ2-2|NA|TRBV3-1/TRBV3-2|NA|13
TGTGCCAGCAGCCCCCAACGAGGCGGGGAGCTGTTTTTT
CASSPQRGGELFF
>TRBJ2-3|TRBD1|TRBV10-3|NA|14
TGTGCCACCACAGGACAGGGGAGCACAGATACGCAGTATTTT
CATTGQGSTDTQYF
>TRBJ1-4|TRBD1|TRBV19|NA|15
TGTGCCAGTAAACAGGGGACTTCAACTAATGAAAAACTGTTTTTT
CASKQGTSTNEKLFF